These 16 T cell receptor beta chains were all obtained from the same sample, sequenced in a study of spatial heterogeneity in lung cancer (dated by TCRdb to between 2017 and 2020). The label giving this sample's time point can be read as: sample taken at primary tumor resection. Whole RNA extracted from tumor and nontumor lung tissue, or from cryopreserved PBMC samples, was used for TCR sequencing without cell sorting. Libraries were made using 5' RACE. TCRdb names NextSeq 500 as the instrument used. TCRdb reprocessed the public reads (quality trimming at Q25 with fastp, clone calling with MiXCR) and kept in-frame beta chains. When rows share a CDR3 protein, they turn into one entry using the most common DNA and genes. The sample table records about 52,000 distinct CDR3 sequences; roughly 7% of these occur just once. The ten largest clonotypes hold less than 3.5% of the sample. Material: PBMCs, obtained at surgery. The source is a female donor with early-stage non-small cell lung cancer.

Points on this clonotype: A much more abundant neighbour one base away suggests this may be a read error. The CDR3 coding sequence is TGTGCCTGGAGTGATCTAGCGAGGACAAAGACCCAGTACTTC. It is translated as CAWSDLARTKTQYF. V and J are TRBV30 and TRBJ2-5, with a possible D match to TRBD2 (6 bases). The V and J ends lost 1 base and 6 bases respectively, with 15 bases between them. The CDR3 has 14 amino acids. The germline CDR1 and CDR2 sequences are GTSNPN and SVGIG (reference sequence). Full variable domain (missing parts from reference TRBV30 and TRBJ2-5): SQTIHQWPATLVQPVGSPLSLECTVEGTSNPNLYWYRQAAGRGLQLLFYSVGIGQISSEVPQNLSASRPQDRQFILSSKKLLLSDSGFYLCAWSDLARTKTQYFGPGTRLLVL.

J is TRBJ2-5 and V is TRBV15; D not certain. The germline V and J ends were trimmed by 0 bases and 4 bases, with 15 bases remaining between them. CDR1 is LNHNV and CDR2 is YYDKDF in the germline V gene (reference sequence). CDR3 length equals 16 residues. The CDR3 region is CATSRDRPTWGETQYF. DNA for the CDR3: TGTGCCACCAGCAGAGATCGCCCAACTTGGGGAGAGACCCAGTACTTC.

This clonotype showed up many times. The chain links TRBV13 to TRBJ2-7; D is perhaps TRBD1 or TRBD2 (7 bases each). The CDR3 length is 16 residues. Germline lookup yields CDR1 PRHDT and CDR2 FYEKMQ (reference sequence). V shed 4 bases and J shed 3 bases, with 19 bases lying between them. DNA of the CDR3: TGTGCCAGCAGCTCCACCTTCAGGGGGGGGAACTACGAGCAGTACTTC. Translated: CASSSTFRGGNYEQYF.

In its sample, this clonotype was seen a few times. With a much larger clone just one base away, this may be a read error. The V and J genes are TRBV5-4 and TRBJ2-2; the D gene is possibly TRBD1 (5 bases). This CDR3 has 13 amino acids. The ends were cut back, 3 bases at V and 10 bases at J, with 13 bases in the middle. The germline CDR1 and CDR2 sequences are SGHNT and YYREEE (reference sequence). The CDR3 loop is CASSYRPREELFF. CDR3 nucleotides: TGTGCCAGCAGCTACCGGCCCAGGGAGGAGCTGTTTTTT.

Many counts were recorded for this clonotype. The genes are TRBV20-1 and TRBJ2-3; perhaps TRBD2 as D (7 bases). CDR1 DFQATT and CDR2 SNEGSKA come from the germline V gene (reference sequence). CDR3 size: 14 residues. Trimming took off 1 base at V and 4 bases at J, with 12 bases between the two ends. In DNA form, the CDR3 reads TGCAGTGCTAGAGGTGGGGGGGCCTCAGATACGCAGTATTTT. Amino acids: CSARGGGASDTQYF.

This clonotype was picked up many times. The rearrangement links TRBV5-1 to TRBJ1-1, with D perhaps matching TRBD1 (6 bases). V was clipped by 2 bases and J by 2 bases, with 16 bases between them. The CDR3 totals 16 residues. Per the germline V gene, CDR1 is SGHRS and CDR2 is YFSETQ. The CDR3 DNA sequence: TGCGCCAGCAGCTTCGACCCGGGGGGCAGTAACACTGAAGCTTTCTTT. This gives the protein CASSFDPGGSNTEAFF.

This clonotype was found a few times. This chain connects TRBV27 to TRBJ2-4, with 7 bases fitting TRBD1. CDR1 and CDR2 from the germline V gene are MNHEY and SMNVEV (reference sequence). The ends lost 0 bases at V and 8 bases at J; junction bases unmatched: 4. This CDR3 spans 14 amino acids. The CDR3 here is CASSLSPTGDIQYF. DNA for the CDR3: TGTGCCAGCAGTTTATCGCCCACAGGGGACATTCAGTACTTC.

This clonotype was seen repeatedly, ten times or more. J is TRBJ2-5 and V is TRBV28; D assignment may be TRBD1 or TRBD2 (5 bases each). Trimming cost V 7 bases and J 2 bases, with 14 bases left between them. The CDR3 is 14 amino acids. In germline, CDR1 is MDHEN, CDR2 SYDVKM. The DNA of the CDR3 is TGTGCCAGCAAACACCCGGGACGGCAAGAGACCCAGTACTTC. Amino acid sequence: CASKHPGRQETQYF.

The table lists this clonotype with many counts. The chain joins TRBV27 to TRBJ2-7; D gene unclear. The CDR3 covers 14 residues. Germline lookup yields CDR1 MNHEY and CDR2 SMNVEV (reference sequence). V shed 5 bases and J shed 7 bases, with 18 bases lying between them. Written as DNA, the CDR3 is TGTGCCAGCAGTCTACAGTACCCAGCTACTGAGCAGTACTTC. It codes for CASSLQYPATEQYF.

The sample holds many counts of this clonotype. The gene calls are TRBV11-2 and TRBJ2-3, with D possibly called TRBD1 or TRBD2 (5 bases each). V was clipped by 9 bases and J by 9 bases, with 19 bases between them. CDR1 SGHAT and CDR2 FQNNGV come from the germline V gene. The CDR3 is 13 residues long. CDR3 DNA sequence: TGTGCCAGTGAGGGGAACTCAGTCCCGACGCAGTATTTT. It is translated as CASEGNSVPTQYF. Using reference TRBV11-2 and TRBJ2-3 for the parts outside the CDR3, the full variable domain is EAGVAQSPRYKIIEKRQSVAFWCNPISGHATLYWYQQILGQGPKLLIQFQNNGVVDDSQLPKDRFSAERLKGVDSTLKIQPAKLEDSAVYLCASEGNSVPTQYFGPGTRLTVL.

The V call is TRBV29-1, the J call TRBJ1-1; the D is unclear. CDR1 and CDR2 from the germline V gene are SQVTM and ANQGSEA. The CDR3 covers 13 residues. Trimming took 0 bases from V and 0 from J, leaving 5 bases between them. The CDR3 spells CSVEDTLNTEAFF. The CDR3 DNA reads TGCAGCGTTGAAGACACGTTGAACACTGAAGCTTTCTTT.

This clonotype was found many times. The chain recombines TRBV5-1 with TRBJ2-2; D is possibly TRBD1 (6 bases). CDR1 SGHRS and CDR2 YFSETQ come from the germline V gene. The germline V and J ends were trimmed by 6 bases and 3 bases, with 15 bases remaining between them. This CDR3 has 15 residues. CDR3 protein: CASKSFAGDTGELFF. DNA of the CDR3: TGCGCCAGCAAATCATTCGCAGGGGACACCGGGGAGCTGTTTTTT.

There are many counts of this clonotype. The chain links TRBV12-3 or TRBV12-4 to TRBJ1-2; 9 bases map to TRBD1. The CDR3 has 14 residues. Trimming cost V 6 bases and J 2 bases; bases outside gene matches: 4. The CDR3 loop reads CASSRGQGNYGYTF. CDR3 sequence (DNA): TGTGCCAGCAGCCGTGGACAGGGGAACTATGGCTACACCTTC.

The table lists this clonotype with many counts. This chain uses TRBV20-1 with TRBJ2-3; perhaps TRBD2 as D (7 bases). This CDR3 contains 14 residues. Germline V gives CDR1 DFQATT, CDR2 SNEGSKA (reference sequence). V was pared by 5 bases and J by 1 base, with 13 bases between. The CDR3 DNA follows: TGCAGTGCTGGGGGGGCAGGGGGCACAGATACGCAGTATTTT. This codes for CSAGGAGGTDTQYF.

This clonotype has a handful of counts. The chain combines TRBV6-1 with TRBJ2-2; perhaps TRBD2 as D (5 bases). Looked up from germline, CDR1 is MNHNS and CDR2 is SASEGT. CDR3 length: 13 amino acids. Trimming left V 6 bases short and J 7 bases short, with 12 bases between. CDR3 protein: CASRPGLGGELFF. The CDR3 coding sequence is TGTGCCAGCAGGCCCGGACTGGGCGGGGAGCTGTTTTTT.

Many counts were recorded for this clonotype. The rearrangement joins TRBV12-3 or TRBV12-4 to TRBJ2-5; 7 nucleotides line up with TRBD1. The V gene end was trimmed by 6 bases and the J gene end by 2 bases; junction bases not matched to a gene: 3. The CDR3 has 13 amino acids. The CDR3 bases are TGTGCCAGCAGGACAGGGACACAAGAGACCCAGTACTTC. It yields the protein CASRTGTQETQYF.